This record looks at one T cell receptor beta chain sequence and its context. The CDR3 extends over 14 amino acids. Per the germline V gene, CDR1 is LNHDA and CDR2 is SQIVND (reference sequence). The trim removed 5 bases at V and 4 bases at J, leaving 7 bases unmatched. Per the original data handling: The authors estimated nucleated cell counts from reference gene primer amplification. The data were produced by immunoSEQ multiplex PCR, yet TCRdb's version contains in-frame clones alone and is incomplete. V and J calls and clone size are copied from that table; D and trimming were computed from the DNA. The data show 200,000 to 300,000 clones, 84% seen once. These data are taken from a study of blood T cell repertoires in COVID-19. Study context: Italy, Spain and the United States were the sources of the convalescent and acute COVID-19 samples.

The chain employs TRBV19 and TRBJ2-7; TRBD1 matches 8 bases. Sequencing was carried out using peripheral blood. The receptor's source is a human donor in a cohort sampled during active COVID-19. CDR3 sequence reads: CASSFDRGGYEQYF. CDR3 nucleotides: TGTGCCAGTAGTTTTGACAGGGGTGGTTACGAGCAGTACTTC.